The 17 T cell receptor beta chains presented below share a single source sample, sequenced in a study of cytomegalovirus exposure and HLA in healthy donors. Measured with immunoSEQ multiplex PCR; TCRdb has only the in-frame clones, and not every one. The table records approximately 120,000 clones, 90% to 95% of them present only once. The sample was PBMCs. Receptor source: a woman younger than 30 in good health and CMV-seronegative.

This clone was seen a handful of times. The V and J genes are TRBV7-6 and TRBJ2-5, with 7 positions matching TRBD1. V gave up 2 bases and J gave up 2 bases; unmatched junction bases: 11. Per germline, CDR1 SGHVS and CDR2 FNYEAQ. This CDR3 is built from 17 residues. The chain's CDR3 is CASSLYRAGTAQETQYF. The CDR3 DNA sequence: TGTGCCAGCAGCTTATACCGAGCCGGGACAGCGCAAGAGACCCAGTACTTC.

J is TRBJ1-2 and V is TRBV19; a possible D gene is TRBD1 (5 bases). Trimming took off 1 base at V and 3 bases at J, with 12 bases between the two ends. This CDR3 is 15 amino acids long. The V gene's germline CDR1 is LNHDA and CDR2 SQIVND (reference sequence). CDR3 amino acids: CASSIGQKKDYGYTF. Written as DNA, the CDR3 is TGTGCCAGTAGTATAGGACAGAAGAAGGACTATGGCTACACCTTC.

This clone occurred once. The rearrangement links TRBV2 to TRBJ2-3, with D uncertain. The V and J ends lost 3 bases and 5 bases respectively, with 9 bases between them. The CDR3 is 13 residues long. CDR1 and CDR2 from the germline V gene are SNHLY and FYNNEI. CDR3 DNA sequence: TGTGCCAGCAGTGAGGGCCCAGGAGATACGCAGTATTTT. It translates to CASSEGPGDTQYF.

The chain joins TRBV18 to TRBJ2-1, with D perhaps TRBD1 (5 bases). Trimming removed 2 bases at V and 7 bases at J, with 12 bases between. In germline, CDR1 is KGHSH, CDR2 LQKENI. The CDR3 length is 14 residues. The CDR3 loop reads CASSPVRAVNEQFF. DNA for the CDR3: TGTGCCAGCTCACCAGTCAGGGCCGTAAATGAGCAGTTCTTC.

This clone appeared once. This chain joins TRBV19 and TRBJ1-5; D remains ambiguous. This CDR3 contains 15 residues. Trimming stripped 3 bases from V and 4 bases from J, with 13 bases between. Germline V gives CDR1 LNHDA, CDR2 SQIVND (reference sequence). The CDR3 DNA follows: TGTGCCAGTAGTATTCGGACTGACCGAAATCAGCCCCAGCATTTT. This translates into CASSIRTDRNQPQHF.

The rearrangement links TRBV6-4 to TRBJ2-2, with 7 bases fitting TRBD1. The V segment lost 2 bases and the J segment 9 bases; nucleotides outside the gene matches: 12. The CDR3 loop spans 16 amino acids. The germline CDR1 and CDR2 sequences are MRHNA and SNTAGT. Written as DNA, the CDR3 is TGTGCCAGCAGTGACACAAAGACAGGGTACCGAAGGGAGCTGTTTTTT. This encodes CASSDTKTGYRRELFF.

The chain is built from TRBV20-1 and TRBJ1-1; D gene ambiguous. Trimming stripped 6 bases from V and 10 bases from J, with 6 bases between. There are 8 residues in the CDR3. CDR1 DFQATT and CDR2 SNEGSKA come from the germline V gene (reference sequence). The DNA for the CDR3 is TGCAGTGCCCGGGGAGCTTTCTTT. Residues: CSARGAFF.

The chain links TRBV18 to TRBJ1-4, with D perhaps matching TRBD1 (6 bases). This CDR3 spans 16 amino acids. The germline gives CDR1 KGHSH, CDR2 LQKENI. V was clipped by 3 bases and J by 0 bases, with 11 bases between them. In DNA, the CDR3 is TGTGCCAGCTCACCCCTACAGGGCACAACTAATGAAAAACTGTTTTTT. It specifies CASSPLQGTTNEKLFF. Using reference TRBV18 and TRBJ1-4 for the parts outside the CDR3, the full variable domain is NAGVMQNPRHLVRRRGQEARLRCSPMKGHSHVYWYRQLPEEGLKFMVYLQKENIIDESGMPKERFSAEFPKEGPSILRIQQVVRGDSAAYFCASSPLQGTTNEKLFFGSGTQLSVL.

The genes are TRBV10-3 and TRBJ1-5, with unresolved D. Germline CDR1 and CDR2: ENHRY and SYGVKD. V was clipped by 4 bases and J by 4 bases, with 5 bases between them. CDR3 size: 12 residues. CDR3 nucleotide sequence: TGTGCCATCAGTGGCACTAATCAGCCCCAGCATTTT. Protein: CAISGTNQPQHF.

This clone was observed a few times. CDR3 DNA: TGTGCCAGTAGACGAGGAGATACGCAGTATTTT. Amino acids: CASRRGDTQYF. The V gene is TRBV19, the J gene TRBJ2-3; D unclear. CDR1 and CDR2 from the germline V gene are LNHDA and SQIVND (reference sequence). CDR3 length: 11 residues. V dropped 6 bases and J dropped 5 bases, with 6 bases sitting between them.

This clone appeared once. The chain has TRBV10-2 and TRBJ2-3; perhaps TRBD2 as D (6 bases). CDR1 is WSHSY, CDR2 SAAADI, per germline. V was pared by 8 bases and J by 6 bases, with 15 bases between. The CDR3 covers 13 residues. Here the CDR3 reads CASHGGLMDTQYF. The CDR3 bases are TGCGCCAGCCATGGAGGGCTCATGGATACGCAGTATTTT.

This rearrangement joins TRBV30 to TRBJ1-1; TRBD1 is a possible D gene (5 bases). Per the germline V gene, CDR1 is GTSNPN and CDR2 is SVGIG (reference sequence). The CDR3 covers 17 residues. V lost 2 bases and J lost 0, with 19 bases in between. CDR3: CAWSPRTGPDVNTEAFF. CDR3 nucleotides: TGTGCCTGGAGTCCTCGAACAGGACCAGACGTGAACACTGAAGCTTTCTTT.

V usage is TRBV11-2 and J usage is TRBJ1-2; TRBD1 matches at 7 bases. This CDR3 has 15 residues. Germline V gives CDR1 SGHAT, CDR2 FQNNGV. V lost 0 bases and J lost 2; bases outside the gene matches: 3. CDR3 sequence (DNA): TGTGCCAGCAGCTTAGAAAGGGGGCCGAACTATGGCTACACCTTC. This sequence encodes CASSLERGPNYGYTF.

V is TRBV6-1 and J is TRBJ1-5; D call uncertain. Germline V lookup: CDR1 MNHNS, CDR2 SASEGT. The CDR3 has 13 amino acids. V lost 0 bases and J lost 6, with 6 bases in between. CDR3 nucleotides: TGTGCCAGCAGTGAAGCTCGGGGTCAGCCCCAGCATTTT. It yields the protein CASSEARGQPQHF.

V and J are TRBV5-1 and TRBJ2-1, with a weak D call TRBD2 (6 bases). This CDR3 comprises 15 residues. The germline CDR1 and CDR2 sequences are SGHRS and YFSETQ. The V gene lost 3 bases and the J gene lost 8 bases, with 18 bases spanning the gap. The CDR3 region is CASSSKTSSKDEQFF. Here the CDR3 DNA reads TGCGCCAGCAGCTCCAAGACTAGTTCCAAGGATGAGCAGTTCTTC.

For this clone: One junction end disagrees with the germline gene, perhaps due to a read error. V is TRBV5-1 and J is TRBJ1-5; D remains ambiguous. The CDR3 has 14 residues. Germline CDR1 and CDR2: SGHRS and YFSETQ. The CDR3 spells CASSLRGGNQPQHF. DNA for the CDR3: TGCGCCAGCAGCTTACGTGGAGGCAACCAGCCCCAGCATTTT.

V is TRBV6-5 and J is TRBJ1-2, with D unclear. V lost 6 bases and J lost 3, with 5 bases in between. Per germline, CDR1 MNHEY and CDR2 SVGAGI. The CDR3 runs to 11 residues. CDR3 DNA: TGTGCCAGCAGCCCCGACTATGGCTACACCTTC. Its translation is CASSPDYGYTF.